This TCR beta chain derives from a study of cytomegalovirus exposure and HLA in healthy donors. With regard to this clone: Its antigen is undetermined.

PCR amplification relied on 60 Vbeta primers (plus 13 Jbeta primers). Using immunoSEQ multiplex PCR, the repertoire was profiled, and TCRdb retains in-frame clones only, with some absent. The sample lists 130,000 or so clones; roughly 70% were seen once. Whole-study results and caveats: Across donors, presence/absence analyses took sequencing depth to be roughly uniform.

The CDR3 consists of 12 residues. Germline values: CDR1 SNHLY, CDR2 FYNNEI. Deletions cut 7 bases from V and 2 bases from J, with 7 bases between. The chain uses TRBV2 and TRBJ2-3; D is ambiguous. What was sequenced was PBMCs. The TCR originated in a man between 50 and 59 years old in good health and CMV-seropositive. The CDR3 bases are TGTGCCAGCATGCGCAACACAGATACGCAGTATTTT. Translation: CASMRNTDTQYF.